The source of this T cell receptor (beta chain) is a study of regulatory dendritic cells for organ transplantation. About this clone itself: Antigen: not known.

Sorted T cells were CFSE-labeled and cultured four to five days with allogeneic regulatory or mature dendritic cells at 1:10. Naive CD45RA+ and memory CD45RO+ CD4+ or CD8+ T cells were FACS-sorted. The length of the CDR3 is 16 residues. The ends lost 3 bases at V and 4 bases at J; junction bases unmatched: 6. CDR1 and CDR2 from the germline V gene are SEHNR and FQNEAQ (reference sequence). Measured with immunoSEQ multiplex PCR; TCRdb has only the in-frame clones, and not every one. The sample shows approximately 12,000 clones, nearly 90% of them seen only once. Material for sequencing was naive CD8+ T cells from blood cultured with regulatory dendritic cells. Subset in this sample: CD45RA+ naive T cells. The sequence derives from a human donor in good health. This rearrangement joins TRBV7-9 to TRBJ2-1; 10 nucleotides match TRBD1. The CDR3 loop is CASSFPSGQGYNEQFF. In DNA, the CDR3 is TGTGCCAGCAGCTTCCCCTCGGGACAGGGGTACAATGAGCAGTTCTTC.